These T cell receptor beta chains were read from a single sample in a study of T cells in Graves' hyperthyroidism and ophthalmopathy. TCRdb itself ran the multiplex PCR reads through MiXCR, one entry per CDR3 protein. The table has hundreds of thousands of distinct CDR3 sequences, roughly 15% seen once; the top ten hold around 12%. Sequencing was carried out using blood. The receptors were sampled from a woman aged 45 to 65 with Graves' ophthalmopathy. CDR3s include the opening cysteine and the closing phenylalanine or tryptophan.

16	TRBV28	TRBJ2-7	CASSFYPGLALYEQYF
14	TRBV12-3/TRBV12-4	TRBJ2-5	CASSYHLGEETQYF
15	TRBV27	TRBJ1-6	CASSLSTWGDSPLHF
11	TRBV29-1	TRBJ2-3	CSPKQADTQYF
15	TRBV11-2	TRBJ2-1	CASSLPGTRYNEQFF
12	TRBV7-9	TRBJ1-4	CASNGPNEKLFF
14	TRBV4-1	TRBJ2-7	CASSQATDSYEQYF
19	TRBV19	TRBJ2-1	CASSMWGTSGWSSYNEQFF
16	TRBV9	TRBJ2-3	CASSVELGGATDTQYF
13	TRBV30	TRBJ1-1	CAWGSREVGEAFF
14	TRBV2	TRBJ2-2	CASTEQTITGELFF
17	TRBV12-3/TRBV12-4	TRBJ1-2	CASSTRTGAIYGYGYTF
18	TRBV24-1	TRBJ2-1	CATSDPASESFSYNEQFF
15	TRBV5-5	TRBJ2-5	CASSLASGARETQYF
15	TRBV4-3	TRBJ2-2	CASSQDGAATGELFF
14	TRBV2	TRBJ1-4	CASSQTGGNEKLFF